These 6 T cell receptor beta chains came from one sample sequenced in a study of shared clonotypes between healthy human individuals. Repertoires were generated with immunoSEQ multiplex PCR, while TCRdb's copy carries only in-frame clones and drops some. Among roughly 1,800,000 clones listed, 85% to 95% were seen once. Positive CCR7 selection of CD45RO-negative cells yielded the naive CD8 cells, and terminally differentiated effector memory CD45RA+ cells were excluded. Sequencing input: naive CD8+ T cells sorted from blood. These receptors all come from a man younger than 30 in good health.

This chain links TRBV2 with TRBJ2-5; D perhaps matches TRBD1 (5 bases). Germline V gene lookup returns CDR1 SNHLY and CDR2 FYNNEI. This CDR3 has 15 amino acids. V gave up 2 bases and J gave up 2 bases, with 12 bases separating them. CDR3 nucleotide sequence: TGTGCCAGCAGTGAAATGAAGAGACAGCAAGAGACCCAGTACTTC. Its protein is CASSEMKRQQETQYF.

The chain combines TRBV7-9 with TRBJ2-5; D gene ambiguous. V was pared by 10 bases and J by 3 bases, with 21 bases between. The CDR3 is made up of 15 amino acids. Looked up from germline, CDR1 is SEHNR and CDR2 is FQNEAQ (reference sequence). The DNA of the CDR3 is TGTGCCAACCTCAACTACAGCGAATTGAAAGAGACCCAGTACTTC. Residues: CANLNYSELKETQYF.

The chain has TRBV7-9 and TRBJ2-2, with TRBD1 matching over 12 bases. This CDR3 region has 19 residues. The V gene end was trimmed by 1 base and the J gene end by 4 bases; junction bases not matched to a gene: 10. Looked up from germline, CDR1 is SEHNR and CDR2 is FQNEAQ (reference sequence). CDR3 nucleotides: TGTGCCAGCAGCTTAGTTCCGGGACAGGGGGCAGGGAGCACCGGGGAGCTGTTTTTT. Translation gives CASSLVPGQGAGSTGELFF.

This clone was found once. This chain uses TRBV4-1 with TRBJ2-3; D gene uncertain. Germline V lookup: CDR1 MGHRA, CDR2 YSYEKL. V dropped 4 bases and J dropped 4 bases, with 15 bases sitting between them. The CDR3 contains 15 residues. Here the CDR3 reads CASSLDSLSADTQYF. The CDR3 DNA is TGCGCCAGCAGCCTAGACTCGCTGTCTGCAGATACGCAGTATTTT.

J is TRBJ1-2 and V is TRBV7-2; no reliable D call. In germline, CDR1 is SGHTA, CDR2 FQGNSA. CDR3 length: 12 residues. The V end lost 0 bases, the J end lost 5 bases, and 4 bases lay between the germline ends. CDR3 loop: CASSLAKYGYTF. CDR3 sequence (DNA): TGTGCCAGCAGCTTAGCGAAATATGGCTACACCTTC.

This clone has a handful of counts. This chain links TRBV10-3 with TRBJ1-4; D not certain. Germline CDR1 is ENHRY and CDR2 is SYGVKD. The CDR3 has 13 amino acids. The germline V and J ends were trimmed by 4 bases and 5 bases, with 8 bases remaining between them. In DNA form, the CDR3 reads TGTGCCATCAGTGTCGGGTTGAATGAAAAACTGTTTTTT. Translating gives CAISVGLNEKLFF.